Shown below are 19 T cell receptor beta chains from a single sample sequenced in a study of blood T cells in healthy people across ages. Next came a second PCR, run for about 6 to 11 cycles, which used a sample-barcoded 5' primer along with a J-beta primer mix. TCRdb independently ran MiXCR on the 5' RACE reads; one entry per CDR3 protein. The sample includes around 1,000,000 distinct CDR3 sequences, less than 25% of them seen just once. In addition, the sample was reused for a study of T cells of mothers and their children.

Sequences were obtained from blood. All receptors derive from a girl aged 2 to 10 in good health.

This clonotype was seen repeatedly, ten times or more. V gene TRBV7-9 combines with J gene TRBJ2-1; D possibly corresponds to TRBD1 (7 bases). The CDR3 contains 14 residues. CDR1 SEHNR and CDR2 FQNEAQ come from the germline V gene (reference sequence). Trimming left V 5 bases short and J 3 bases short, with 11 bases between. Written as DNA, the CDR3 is TGTGCCAGCAGCCAGGGGGGCGGCTACAATGAGCAGTTCTTC. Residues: CASSQGGGYNEQFF. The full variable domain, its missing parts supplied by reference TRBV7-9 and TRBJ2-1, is DTGVSQNPRHKITKRGQNVTFRCDPISEHNRLYWYRQTLGQGPEFLTYFQNEAQLEKSRLLSDRFSAERPKGSFSTLEIQRTEQGDSAMYLCASSQGGGYNEQFFGPGTRLTVL.

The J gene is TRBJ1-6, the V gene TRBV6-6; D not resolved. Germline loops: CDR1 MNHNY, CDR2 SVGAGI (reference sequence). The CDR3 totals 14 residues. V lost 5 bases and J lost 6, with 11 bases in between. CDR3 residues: CASSRTEGNSPLHF. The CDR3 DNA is TGTGCCAGCAGTCGGACGGAGGGTAATTCACCCCTCCACTTT.

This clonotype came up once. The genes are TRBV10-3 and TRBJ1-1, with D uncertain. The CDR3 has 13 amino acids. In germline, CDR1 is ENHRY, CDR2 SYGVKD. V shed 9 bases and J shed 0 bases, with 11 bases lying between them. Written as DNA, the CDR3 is TGTGCCATTATGGACGCCATGAACACTGAAGCTTTCTTT. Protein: CAIMDAMNTEAFF.

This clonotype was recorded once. The DNA for the CDR3 is TGCAGCGCCCCGGGGGAGACCCAGTACTTC. It translates to CSAPGETQYF. The J gene is TRBJ2-1, the V gene TRBV29-1; a weak D match, TRBD2 (5 bases). TRBJ2-5 explains the end of the DNA better; the J call may be wrong. This CDR3 spans 10 amino acids. Germline CDR1 reads SQVTM; CDR2 reads ANQGSEA.

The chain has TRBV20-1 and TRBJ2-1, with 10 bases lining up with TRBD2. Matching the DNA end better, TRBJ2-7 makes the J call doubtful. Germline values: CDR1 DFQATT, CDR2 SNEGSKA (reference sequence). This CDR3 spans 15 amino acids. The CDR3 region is CSALAGGLFPHEQYF. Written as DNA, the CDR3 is TGCAGTGCTTTAGCGGGGGGCCTCTTTCCCCACGAGCAGTACTTC.

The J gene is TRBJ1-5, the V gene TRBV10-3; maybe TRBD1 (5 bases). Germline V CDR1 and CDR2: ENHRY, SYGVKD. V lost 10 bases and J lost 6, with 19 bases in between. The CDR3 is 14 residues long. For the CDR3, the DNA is TGTGCCACCTCACCAGCGGGGGATACTCAGCCCCAGCATTTT. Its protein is CATSPAGDTQPQHF.

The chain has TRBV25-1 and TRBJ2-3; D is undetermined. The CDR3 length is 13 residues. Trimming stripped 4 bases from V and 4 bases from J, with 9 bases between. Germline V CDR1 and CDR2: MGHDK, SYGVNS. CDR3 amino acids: CASSASVPDTQYF. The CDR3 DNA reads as TGTGCCAGCAGTGCCTCGGTCCCAGATACGCAGTATTTT. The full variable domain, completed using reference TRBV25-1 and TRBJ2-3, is EADIYQTPRYLVIGTGKKITLECSQTMGHDKMYWYQQDPGMELHLIHYSYGVNSTEKGDLSSESTVSRIRTEHFPLTLESARPSHTSQYLCASSASVPDTQYFGPGTRLTVL.

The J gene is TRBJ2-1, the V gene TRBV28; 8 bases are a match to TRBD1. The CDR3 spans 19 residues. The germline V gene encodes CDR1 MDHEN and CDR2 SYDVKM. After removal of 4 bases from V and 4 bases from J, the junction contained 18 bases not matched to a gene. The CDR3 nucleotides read TGTGCCAGCAGTTCCCCACTCACTACAGGGGGGAACCCTTACAATGAGCAGTTCTTC. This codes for CASSSPLTTGGNPYNEQFF.

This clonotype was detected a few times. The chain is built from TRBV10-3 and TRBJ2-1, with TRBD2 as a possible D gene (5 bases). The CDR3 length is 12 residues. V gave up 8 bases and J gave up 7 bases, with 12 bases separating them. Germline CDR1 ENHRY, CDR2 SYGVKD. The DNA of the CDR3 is TGTGCCATCGGGGAGAGGCGTAATGAGCAGTTCTTC. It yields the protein CAIGERRNEQFF.

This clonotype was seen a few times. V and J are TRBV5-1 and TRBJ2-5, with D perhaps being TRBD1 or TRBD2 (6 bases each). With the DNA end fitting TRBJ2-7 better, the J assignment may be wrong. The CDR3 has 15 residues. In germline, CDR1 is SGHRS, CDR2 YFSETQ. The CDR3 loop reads CASSLGLSRGDEQYF. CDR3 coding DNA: TGCGCCAGCAGCTTGGGGCTAAGTAGGGGGGACGAGCAGTACTTC.

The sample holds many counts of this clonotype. This chain's CDR3 is CSVAGAEETQYF. The CDR3 DNA follows: TGCAGCGTTGCGGGGGCCGAGGAGACCCAGTACTTC. The rearrangement uses TRBV29-1 and TRBJ2-5; possibly TRBD1 or TRBD2 for D (6 bases each). V lost 4 bases, J lost 5 bases, and 11 bases lay in between. The CDR3 sequence is 12 residues long. Germline CDR1 reads SQVTM; CDR2 reads ANQGSEA.

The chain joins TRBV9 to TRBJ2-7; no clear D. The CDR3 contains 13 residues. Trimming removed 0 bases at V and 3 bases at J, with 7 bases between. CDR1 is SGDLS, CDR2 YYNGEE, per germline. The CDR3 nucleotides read TGTGCCAGCAGCGTAGATACTGACTACGAGCAGTACTTC. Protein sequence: CASSVDTDYEQYF.

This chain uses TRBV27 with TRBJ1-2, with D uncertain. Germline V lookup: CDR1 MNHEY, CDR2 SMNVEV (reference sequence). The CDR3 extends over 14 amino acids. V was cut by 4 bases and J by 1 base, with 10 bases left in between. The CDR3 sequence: CASSSVGINYGYTF. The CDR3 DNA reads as TGTGCCAGCAGTTCCGTAGGGATTAACTATGGCTACACCTTC.

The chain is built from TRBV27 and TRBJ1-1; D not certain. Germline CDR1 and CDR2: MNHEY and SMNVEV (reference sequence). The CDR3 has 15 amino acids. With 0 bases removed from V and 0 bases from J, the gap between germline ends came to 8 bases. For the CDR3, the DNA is TGTGCCAGCAGTTTATCCCAGGCTCTGAACACTGAAGCTTTCTTT. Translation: CASSLSQALNTEAFF.

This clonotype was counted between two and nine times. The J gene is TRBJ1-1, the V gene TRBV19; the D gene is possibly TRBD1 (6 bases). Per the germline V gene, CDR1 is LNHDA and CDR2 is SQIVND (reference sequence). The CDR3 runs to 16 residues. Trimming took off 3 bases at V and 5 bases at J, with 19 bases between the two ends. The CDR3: CASSIGGHFSGTEAFF. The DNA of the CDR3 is TGTGCCAGTAGTATCGGGGGACACTTCTCCGGGACTGAAGCTTTCTTT.

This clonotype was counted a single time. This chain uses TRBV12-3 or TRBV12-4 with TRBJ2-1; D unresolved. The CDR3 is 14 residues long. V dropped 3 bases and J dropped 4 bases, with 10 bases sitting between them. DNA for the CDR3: TGTGCCAGCAGTTTTGATCATACGTACAATGAGCAGTTCTTC. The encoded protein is CASSFDHTYNEQFF.

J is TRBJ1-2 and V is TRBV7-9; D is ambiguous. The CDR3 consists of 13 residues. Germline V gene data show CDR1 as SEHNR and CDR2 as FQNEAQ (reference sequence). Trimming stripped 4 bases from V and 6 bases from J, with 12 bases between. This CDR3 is CASSSMGQNGYTF. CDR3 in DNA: TGTGCCAGCAGCTCAATGGGTCAGAATGGCTACACCTTC.

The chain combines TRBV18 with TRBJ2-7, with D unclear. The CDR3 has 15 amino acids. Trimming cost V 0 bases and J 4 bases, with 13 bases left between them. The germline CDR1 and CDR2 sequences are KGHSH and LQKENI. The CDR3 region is CASSPPGVPPYEQYF. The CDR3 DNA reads TGTGCCAGCTCACCACCGGGTGTCCCCCCATACGAGCAGTACTTC.

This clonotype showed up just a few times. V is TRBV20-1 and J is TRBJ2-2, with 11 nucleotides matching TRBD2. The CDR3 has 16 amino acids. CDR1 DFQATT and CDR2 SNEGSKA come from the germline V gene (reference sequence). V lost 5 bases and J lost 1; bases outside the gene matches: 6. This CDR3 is CSAGSSGGQNTGELFF. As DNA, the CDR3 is TGCAGTGCTGGCTCTAGCGGGGGGCAGAACACCGGGGAGCTGTTTTTT.